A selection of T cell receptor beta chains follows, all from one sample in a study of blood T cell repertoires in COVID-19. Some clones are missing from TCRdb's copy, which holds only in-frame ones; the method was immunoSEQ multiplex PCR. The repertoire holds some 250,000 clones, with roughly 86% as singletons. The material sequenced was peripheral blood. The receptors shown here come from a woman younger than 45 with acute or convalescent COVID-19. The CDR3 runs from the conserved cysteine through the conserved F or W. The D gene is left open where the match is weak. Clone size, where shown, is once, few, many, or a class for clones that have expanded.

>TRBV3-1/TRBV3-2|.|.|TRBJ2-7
TGTGCCAGCAGCCAAGGCCTCGGCTACGAGCAGTACTTC
CASSQGLGYEQYF
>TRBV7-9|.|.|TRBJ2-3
TGTGCCAGCAGCTCCCAGGCTGGACAGTTAAGCACAGATACGCAGTATTTT
CASSSQAGQLSTDTQYF
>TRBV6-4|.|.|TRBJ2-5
TGTGCCAGCAGTACAGGTCCCTACGAGACCCAGTACTTC
CASSTGPYETQYF
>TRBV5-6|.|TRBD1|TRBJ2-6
TGTGCCGGCGGGACAGGGGCTTCGGGGGCCAACGTCCTGACTTTC
CAGGTGASGANVLTF
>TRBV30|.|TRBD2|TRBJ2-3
TGTGCCTGGAGTGTAGGGCTAGCGGGAAGCACAGATACGCAGTATTTT
CAWSVGLAGSTDTQYF
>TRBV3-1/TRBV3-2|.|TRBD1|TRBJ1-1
TGTGCCAGCAGACTTGGGACAGGGGGCGATGAAGCTTTCTTT
CASRLGTGGDEAFF
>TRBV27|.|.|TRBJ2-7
TGTGCCAGCAGCCCATTCAGGGGATCCTACGAGCAGTACTTC
CASSPFRGSYEQYF
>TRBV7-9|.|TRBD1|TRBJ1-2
TGTGCCAGCAGCTTAGCCAGGGGGCGGGATGGCTACACCTTC
CASSLARGRDGYTF
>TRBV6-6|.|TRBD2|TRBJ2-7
TGTGCCAGCAGTCCGACTAGCGGACCCTACGAGCAGTACTTC
CASSPTSGPYEQYF
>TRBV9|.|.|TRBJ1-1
TGTGCCAGCAGCGTAGCTGGGGGGGATGGCACTGAAGCTTTCTTT
CASSVAGGDGTEAFF
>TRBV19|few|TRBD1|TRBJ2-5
TGTGCCAGTAGTATGAACAGGGGTGAGACCCAGTACTTC
CASSMNRGETQYF
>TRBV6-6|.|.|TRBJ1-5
TGTGCCAGCAGTTACAGGGAGGAACAGCCCCAGCATTTT
CASSYREEQPQHF
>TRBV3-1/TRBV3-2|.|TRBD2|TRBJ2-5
TGTGCCAGCAGCCGAGGGACTAGCGGGCAGGTCAGGGAGACCCAGTACTTC
CASSRGTSGQVRETQYF
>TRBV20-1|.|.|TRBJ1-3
TGCAGTGCTAGTCAGATCTCTGGAAACACCATATATTTT
CSASQISGNTIYF
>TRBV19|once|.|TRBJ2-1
TGTGCCAGTAGTATGGGTGCAATAGCTGAGCAGTTCTTC
CASSMGAIAEQFF
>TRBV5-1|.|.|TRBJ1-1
TGCGCCAGCAGCTTGGTTACTAGCAAGGCTGAAGCTTTCTTT
CASSLVTSKAEAFF
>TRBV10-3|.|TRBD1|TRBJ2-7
TGTGCCACCCTGGACAGGGGGAATTACGAGCAGTACTTC
CATLDRGNYEQYF
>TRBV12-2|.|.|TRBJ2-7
TGTGCAAGTCGCTTAGGGACAGACGAGCAGTACTTC
CASRLGTDEQYF
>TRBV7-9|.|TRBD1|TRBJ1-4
TGTGCCAGCAGCCCGAGGACAGGTAGTGAAAAACTGTTTTTT
CASSPRTGSEKLFF
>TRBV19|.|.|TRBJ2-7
TGTGCCAGTAGTATCTGGGCAGGATCCTACGAGCAGTACTTC
CASSIWAGSYEQYF
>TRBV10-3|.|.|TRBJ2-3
TGTGCCATCACCGGAGATGCTAGCACAGATACGCAGTATTTT
CAITGDASTDTQYF
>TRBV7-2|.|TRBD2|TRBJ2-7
TGTGCCAGCAGCTTTCGGGTAGGACTAGCGGGGGCCTACGAGCAGTACTTC
CASSFRVGLAGAYEQYF
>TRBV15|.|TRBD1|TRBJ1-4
TGTGCCACCAGCAAAACCAGGGGGGCTAATGAAAAACTGTTTTTT
CATSKTRGANEKLFF
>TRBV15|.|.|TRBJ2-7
TGTGCCACCAGCAGGGGAACAGGGGGGGCCTTCGAGCAGTACTTC
CATSRGTGGAFEQYF
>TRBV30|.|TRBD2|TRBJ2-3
TGTGCCTGGAAGGGGACTAGCGGGAGAGATACGCAGTATTTT
CAWKGTSGRDTQYF
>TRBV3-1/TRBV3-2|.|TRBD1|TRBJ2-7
TGTGCCAGCAGCCCTACCGGACAGGGCAACTCCTACGAGCAGTACTTC
CASSPTGQGNSYEQYF
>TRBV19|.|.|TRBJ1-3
TGTGCCAGTAGTCCTCGGACATGGCGAAACACCATATATTTT
CASSPRTWRNTIYF
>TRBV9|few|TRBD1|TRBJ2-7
TGTGCCAGCAGCGTAGAAGACAGGGGGTACGAGCAGTACTTC
CASSVEDRGYEQYF
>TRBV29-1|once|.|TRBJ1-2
TGCAGCGTCCCCGATTTCAAGGACACCTACGGCTATGGCTACACCTTC
CSVPDFKDTYGYGYTF
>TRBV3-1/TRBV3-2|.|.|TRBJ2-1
TGTGCCAGCAGCCAAGCCATCCCGGGGGGCGATGAGCAGTTCTTC
CASSQAIPGGDEQFF
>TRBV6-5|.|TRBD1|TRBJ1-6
TGTGCCAGCAGTTACAGGGGCGACAGGGGTTCACCCCTCCACTTT
CASSYRGDRGSPLHF
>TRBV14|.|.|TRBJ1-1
TGTGCCAGCAGCCAATTACTAGGAATCACTGAAGCTTTCTTT
CASSQLLGITEAFF
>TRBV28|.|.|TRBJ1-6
TGTGCCAGCAGCCTTGGGGGGGTCGTAGGCTCACCCCTCCACTTT
CASSLGGVVGSPLHF
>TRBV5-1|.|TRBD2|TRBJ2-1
TGCGCCAGCAGCTTGGGGGGACTAGGGAGCACGAATGAGCAGTTCTTC
CASSLGGLGSTNEQFF
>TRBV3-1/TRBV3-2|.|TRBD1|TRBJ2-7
TGTGCCAGCAGCCGAAACAGGGGAAGTTCGTACGAGCAGTACTTC
CASSRNRGSSYEQYF
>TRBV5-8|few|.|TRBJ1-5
TGTGCCAGCAGCCGACAGGCCTCGAATCAGCCCCAGCATTTT
CASSRQASNQPQHF
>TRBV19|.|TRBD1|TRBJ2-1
TGTGCCAGTAGTAGGACAGGGTCGAGCTACAATGAGCAGTTCTTC
CASSRTGSSYNEQFF
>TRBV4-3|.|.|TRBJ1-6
TGCGCCAGCAGCCAAGATATACACGGGAGCTCCTATAATTCACCCCTCCACTTT
CASSQDIHGSSYNSPLHF
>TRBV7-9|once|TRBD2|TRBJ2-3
TGTGCCAGCAGTTTTGGACTAGCGGGAGGGAACACAGATACGCAGTATTTT
CASSFGLAGGNTDTQYF
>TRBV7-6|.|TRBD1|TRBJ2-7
TGTGCCAGCAGCTTAGTTAGGGGGCCCTACGAGCAGTACTTC
CASSLVRGPYEQYF
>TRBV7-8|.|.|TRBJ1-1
TGTGCCAGCAGCTTAACTGACACTGAAGCTTTCTTT
CASSLTDTEAFF
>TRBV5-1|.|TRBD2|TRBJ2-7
TGCGCCAGCAGCTTAGTGGCTCAACTAGCAGCGGGGGCCTCCTACGAGCAGTACTTC
CASSLVAQLAAGASYEQYF
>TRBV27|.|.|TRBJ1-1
TGTGCCAGCAGTTCAGGGGAAAACACTGAAGCTTTCTTT
CASSSGENTEAFF
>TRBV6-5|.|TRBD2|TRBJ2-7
TGTGCCAGCAGCCTACAGTGGCGGGAGACCTACGAGCAGTACTTC
CASSLQWRETYEQYF
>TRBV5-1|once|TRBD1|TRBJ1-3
TGCGCCAGCAGAGGGACAGCCTCTGGAAACACCATATATTTT
CASRGTASGNTIYF
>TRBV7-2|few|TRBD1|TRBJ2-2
TGTGCCAGCAGCTCGGGACAGATCACCGGGGAGCTGTTTTTT
CASSSGQITGELFF
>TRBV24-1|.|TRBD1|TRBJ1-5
TGTGCCACCAGTGACTCCGGGACAGGGGTTCAGCCCCAGCATTTT
CATSDSGTGVQPQHF
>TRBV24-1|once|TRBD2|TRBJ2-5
TGTGCCACCAGTGATTTGTTGTCTAGCGGACAAGAGACCCAGTACTTC
CATSDLLSSGQETQYF
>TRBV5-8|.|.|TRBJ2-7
TGTGCCAGCAACCAACGGTTAATTAGCTCCTACGAGCAGTACTTC
CASNQRLISSYEQYF
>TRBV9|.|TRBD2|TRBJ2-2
TGTGCCAGCAGCGTAGGTCCTAGCGGAGACACCGGGGAGCTGTTTTTT
CASSVGPSGDTGELFF
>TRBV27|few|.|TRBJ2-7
TGTGCCAGCAGTTTAGCTGGTCCAGGTTACGAGCAGTACTTC
CASSLAGPGYEQYF
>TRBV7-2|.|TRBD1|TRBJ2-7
TGTGCCAGCAGCTCCCGACAGGGGAGCTACGAGCAGTACTTC
CASSSRQGSYEQYF
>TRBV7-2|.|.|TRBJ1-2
TGTGTCGAGGGAGATAACTATGGCTACACCTTC
CVEGDNYGYTF
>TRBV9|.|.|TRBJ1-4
TGTGCCAGCAGCCCGTCCGCGGGGGGCTTTGAAAAACTGTTTTTT
CASSPSAGGFEKLFF